The 26 T cell receptor beta chains below come from one sample, sequenced in a study of response to subunit inactivated influenza vaccine. TCRdb recomputed calls from the RT-PCR reads with MiXCR, one row per CDR3 protein. The profile shows about 540,000 distinct CDR3 sequences, 20% to 25% of them singletons. The sample was also linked to a second study, of T cells expressing NK-cell markers. That study adds: UMIs accompanied the 5'RACE template switching by which TCR beta cDNA was made.

The input for sequencing was CD4+ T cells sorted from PBMCs, taken 12 days after vaccination. The receptors here all came from a man in his fifties or sixties who received an inactivated influenza vaccine.

At least ten counts were recorded for this clonotype. The V gene is TRBV12-3 or TRBV12-4, the J gene TRBJ1-3; D is unclear. Trimming removed 5 bases from V and 0 bases from J, with 5 bases in between. The CDR3 totals 13 residues. The CDR3 DNA follows: TGTGCCAGCAGTAGGATCTCTGGAAACACCATATATTTT. It yields the protein CASSRISGNTIYF.

The V call is TRBV7-9, the J call TRBJ2-2, with 7 bases identical to TRBD1. V was pared by 7 bases and J by 0 bases, with 5 bases of the junction left unmatched. The V gene's germline CDR1 is SEHNR and CDR2 FQNEAQ (reference sequence). The CDR3 spans 15 residues. CDR3 DNA: TGTGCCAGCACCGAGGGGGCCTCGAACACCGGGGAGCTGTTTTTT. This encodes CASTEGASNTGELFF.

This clonotype was detected a few times. CDR3 nucleotide sequence: TGTGCCAGCAGCGAACAGTTAACGCAGGGGCAGTTCTTC. It translates to CASSEQLTQGQFF. This sequence joins TRBV4-2 and TRBJ2-1; the D gene is possibly TRBD1 (5 bases). Trimming took off 5 bases at V and 12 bases at J, with 17 bases between the two ends. Germline V CDR1 and CDR2: LGHNA, YNFKEQ. CDR3 length: 13 amino acids.

The chain is built from TRBV7-9 and TRBJ2-2; a possible D gene is TRBD2 (5 bases). CDR1 is SEHNR, CDR2 FQNEAQ, per germline (reference sequence). The CDR3 loop spans 15 amino acids. The V end lost 3 bases, the J end lost 2 bases, and 10 bases lay between the germline ends. The CDR3 nucleotides read TGTGCCAGCAGCTTCTCTAGCCTTAACACCGGGGAGCTGTTTTTT. The encoded protein is CASSFSSLNTGELFF.

This clonotype was counted a few times. The gene calls are TRBV6-1 and TRBJ1-4; 7 nucleotides line up with TRBD1. CDR3 size: 16 residues. V gave up 6 bases and J gave up 0 bases; unmatched junction bases: 7. CDR1 and CDR2 (germline): MNHNS, SASEGT. CDR3: CASRRQGQATNEKLFF. The CDR3 nucleotides are TGTGCCAGCAGACGACAGGGCCAAGCAACTAATGAAAAACTGTTTTTT.

This clonotype showed up just once. V gene TRBV7-7 combines with J gene TRBJ2-5; TRBD2 matches 9 bases. The trim removed 2 bases at V and 5 bases at J, leaving 6 bases unmatched. This CDR3 has 15 residues. CDR1 and CDR2 from the germline V gene are SSHAT and FNYEAQ (reference sequence). The CDR3 sequence: CASSLHPREGETQYF. CDR3 DNA sequence: TGTGCCAGCAGCTTACACCCGCGGGAGGGCGAGACCCAGTACTTC.

The V gene is TRBV11-2, the J gene TRBJ2-7; TRBD1 or TRBD2 may be the D gene (6 bases each). The CDR3 consists of 18 residues. V lost 0 bases, J lost 3 bases, and 21 bases lay in between. Germline CDR1 and CDR2: SGHAT and FQNNGV. CDR3 nucleotides: TGTGCCAGCAGCTTAGATTTGGGGGGCGGTGCGTCCTACTACGAGCAGTACTTC. This sequence encodes CASSLDLGGGASYYEQYF.

The gene calls are TRBV29-1 and TRBJ1-1; D is ambiguous. The V gene lost 4 bases and the J gene lost 6 bases, with 12 bases spanning the gap. This CDR3 comprises 12 residues. From germline, CDR1 is SQVTM and CDR2 ANQGSEA. The CDR3 nucleotides read TGCAGCGTTGCTCGGGCAGGAGCTGAAGCTTTCTTT. It is translated as CSVARAGAEAFF.

This clonotype showed up just a few times. This chain uses TRBV28 with TRBJ1-1, with D maybe TRBD1 (5 bases). V lost 6 bases and J 0 bases, leaving 14 bases between the germline ends. The CDR3 extends over 15 amino acids. Per the germline V gene, CDR1 is MDHEN and CDR2 is SYDVKM. CDR3 region: CASSSRGVMNTEAFF. The CDR3 region has the DNA TGTGCCAGCAGCTCCCGGGGGGTAATGAACACTGAAGCTTTCTTT.

The V gene is TRBV3-1, the J gene TRBJ1-3; D gene uncertain. Germline V gene sequence: CDR1 LGHDT, CDR2 YNNKEL (reference sequence). CDR3 size: 15 residues. V was pared by 0 bases and J by 0 bases, with 6 bases between. The CDR3 loop is CASSQERTSGNTIYF. CDR3 in DNA: TGTGCCAGCAGCCAAGAACGGACCTCTGGAAACACCATATATTTT.

The gene calls are TRBV11-2 and TRBJ2-6; D possibly matches TRBD1 or TRBD2 (5 bases each). Germline V gives CDR1 SGHAT, CDR2 FQNNGV. V lost 6 bases, J lost 1 base, and 19 bases lay in between. This CDR3 contains 18 residues. CDR3 DNA sequence: TGTGCCAGCAGTGCCCTCGGGACGGTAACTTCTGGGGCCAACGTCCTGACTTTC. Its protein product is CASSALGTVTSGANVLTF.

The rearrangement uses TRBV5-4 and TRBJ2-5; 8 bases map to TRBD2. With 4 bases clipped from V and 5 bases from J, the junction kept 10 bases outside the gene matches. Germline CDR1 is SGHNT and CDR2 is YYREEE (reference sequence). CDR3 length: 15 residues. The CDR3 is CASSPLGLVGETQYF. For the CDR3, the DNA is TGTGCCAGCAGCCCCCTGGGACTAGTCGGGGAGACCCAGTACTTC.

This clonotype was picked up a small number of times. The chain links TRBV15 to TRBJ2-3; D is uncertain. CDR3 size: 15 residues. Germline V CDR1 and CDR2: LNHNV, YYDKDF (reference sequence). The V end lost 3 bases, the J end lost 2 bases, and 12 bases lay between the germline ends. The CDR3 region has the DNA TGTGCCACCAGCAGGGGAAACATCTTCACAGATACGCAGTATTTT. Its protein product is CATSRGNIFTDTQYF.

V is TRBV30 and J is TRBJ1-1; TRBD1 is a possible D gene (5 bases). The CDR3 is 15 residues long. CDR1 is GTSNPN and CDR2 is SVGIG in the germline V gene (reference sequence). V was clipped by 3 bases and J by 1 base, with 15 bases between them. CDR3 sequence reads: CAWRPLGHPNTEAFF. CDR3 sequence (DNA): TGTGCCTGGAGGCCCCTCGGACACCCGAACACTGAAGCTTTCTTT.

Only a few counts were recorded for this clonotype. The chain employs TRBV25-1 and TRBJ1-5; D unresolved. Germline V lookup: CDR1 MGHDK, CDR2 SYGVNS. CDR3 length: 12 residues. The V gene lost 9 bases and the J gene lost 6 bases, with 12 bases spanning the gap. This CDR3 reads CARETRSQPQHF. The CDR3 bases are TGTGCCAGGGAGACGAGGTCTCAGCCCCAGCATTTT.

This chain joins TRBV7-2 and TRBJ2-1, with 10 positions matching TRBD1. The V gene's germline CDR1 is SGHTA and CDR2 FQGNSA. With 6 bases clipped from V and 10 bases from J, the junction kept 15 bases outside the gene matches. This CDR3 is 16 amino acids long. The CDR3 protein is CASRYQTGGTFGEQFF. The CDR3 DNA reads TGTGCCAGCAGGTACCAGACAGGGGGCACCTTCGGAGAGCAGTTCTTC. The full variable domain, completed using reference TRBV7-2 and TRBJ2-1, is GAGVSQSPSNKVTEKGKDVELRCDPISGHTALYWYRQSLGQGLEFLIYFQGNSAPDKSGLPSDRFSAERTGGSVSTLTIQRTQQEDSAVYLCASRYQTGGTFGEQFFGPGTRLTVL.

This chain uses TRBV14 with TRBJ2-7; D is perhaps TRBD1 (5 bases). The V end lost 3 bases, the J end lost 2 bases, and 11 bases lay between the germline ends. The CDR3 totals 14 residues. Germline V CDR1 and CDR2: SGHDN, FVKESK. CDR3 nucleotides: TGTGCCAGCAGCCATATACAGGCAACCTACGAGCAGTACTTC. It codes for CASSHIQATYEQYF.

This clonotype was recorded a few times. The genes are TRBV12-3 or TRBV12-4 and TRBJ2-2, with TRBD1 matching over 7 bases. This CDR3 has 17 amino acids. V lost 6 bases to trimming and J lost 0 bases; unmatched junction nucleotides: 10. The CDR3 loop is CASSGYGQAPNTGELFF. DNA for the CDR3: TGTGCCAGCAGCGGGTATGGACAGGCTCCGAACACCGGGGAGCTGTTTTTT.

The sample holds many counts of this clonotype. The rearrangement uses TRBV5-1 and TRBJ2-2; D unclear. Trimming took 4 bases from V and 1 from J, leaving 8 bases between them. This CDR3 region has 14 residues. The germline V gene encodes CDR1 SGHRS and CDR2 YFSETQ. The CDR3 DNA is TGCGCCAGCAGCCCCCCGGGGAACACCGGGGAGCTGTTTTTT. It specifies CASSPPGNTGELFF.

This clonotype has more than one count but fewer than ten. The chain links TRBV7-9 to TRBJ2-1; a possible D gene is TRBD2 (6 bases). Trimming left V 6 bases short and J 2 bases short, with 14 bases between. CDR3 length: 15 residues. Germline V gives CDR1 SEHNR, CDR2 FQNEAQ (reference sequence). For the CDR3, the DNA is TGTGCCAGCAGTGGGGGACGGGGGACCTACAATGAGCAGTTCTTC. Its protein is CASSGGRGTYNEQFF.

The chain employs TRBV20-1 and TRBJ1-6; D might be TRBD1 (6 bases). Germline CDR1 and CDR2: DFQATT and SNEGSKA (reference sequence). Trimming removed 2 bases from V and 10 bases from J, with 18 bases in between. The CDR3 runs 15 residues. The CDR3 DNA is TGCAGTGCTAGACCTCGGACAGCCCTTATATCACCCCTCCACTTT. Its translation is CSARPRTALISPLHF.

This chain connects TRBV20-1 to TRBJ2-3, with TRBD2 matching over 7 bases. V lost 3 bases to trimming and J lost 7 bases; unmatched junction nucleotides: 7. The V gene's germline CDR1 is DFQATT and CDR2 SNEGSKA (reference sequence). The CDR3 runs to 13 residues. The CDR3, as DNA: TGCAGTGCTAGTTCATGGGAGGGGAATACGCAGTATTTT. Translation: CSASSWEGNTQYF.

The chain links TRBV21-1 to TRBJ2-7; the table names TRBD2, a call not compared with the DNA. TRBV21-1 is classified as a pseudogene. This CDR3 has 14 residues. This CDR3 is CASRRNYRTYEQYF. The CDR3 DNA follows: TGTGCCAGCAGACGGAACTACCGAACCTACGAGCAGTACTTC.

The CDR3 coding sequence is TGTGCCACCCGGACACTGCCCTCCTCCTACGAGCAGTACTTC. Protein: CATRTLPSSYEQYF. The chain carries TRBV24-1 and TRBJ2-7; a weak D match, TRBD1 (5 bases). Between the trimmed V and J ends, which lost 9 bases and 0 bases, there was a span of 14 bases. The CDR3 contains 14 residues. Germline CDR1 and CDR2: KGHDR and SFDVKD.

This clonotype showed up just a few times. The J gene is TRBJ2-3, the V gene TRBV5-1; D is undetermined. The CDR3 loop spans 15 amino acids. Trimming shortened V by 0 bases and J by 2 bases, and 10 bases separated the two germline ends. Per germline, CDR1 SGHRS and CDR2 YFSETQ. The CDR3 sequence: CASSLAVGITDTQYF. DNA for the CDR3: TGCGCCAGCAGCTTGGCGGTGGGGATCACAGATACGCAGTATTTT.

This clonotype was observed a few times. CDR3 in DNA: TGCGCCAGCAGCCTTAGGACAGGAGAGAACAATGAGCAGTTCTTC. It codes for CASSLRTGENNEQFF. V gene TRBV5-1 combines with J gene TRBJ2-1, with 7 bases aligning to TRBD1. The germline V gene encodes CDR1 SGHRS and CDR2 YFSETQ. The ends lost 4 bases at V and 5 bases at J; junction bases unmatched: 9. The CDR3 has 15 residues.